The entry below describes one T cell receptor beta chain. Its antigen remains unidentified. The identical CDR3 is also encoded by other nucleotide sequences in the sample. The sample belongs to a study of cytomegalovirus exposure and HLA in healthy donors. The wider study: The same platform as the 666 first-cohort repertoires was used for the 100 to 150 validation repertoires, a later analysis reported.

General study points: The finding came from a later analysis; first-cohort TCR clusters tended to co-occur in the roughly 110 validation repertoires. The authors listed approximately 150 TCR beta chains as cytomegalovirus-associated.

The germline V gene encodes CDR1 DFQATT and CDR2 SNEGSKA (reference sequence). Between the trimmed V and J ends, which lost 2 bases and 4 bases, there was a span of 6 bases. CDR3 length: 11 residues. The table came from immunoSEQ multiplex PCR; TCRdb's copy has only in-frame clones and leaves some out. The sample has about 110,000 clones; 70% to 90% are singletons. Input material: PBMCs. The chain recombines TRBV20-1 with TRBJ2-7; D is ambiguous. This TCR came from a woman in her 30s in good health and CMV-seropositive. The CDR3: CSARQVYEQYF. In DNA, the CDR3 is TGCAGTGCTAGACAGGTGTACGAGCAGTACTTC.